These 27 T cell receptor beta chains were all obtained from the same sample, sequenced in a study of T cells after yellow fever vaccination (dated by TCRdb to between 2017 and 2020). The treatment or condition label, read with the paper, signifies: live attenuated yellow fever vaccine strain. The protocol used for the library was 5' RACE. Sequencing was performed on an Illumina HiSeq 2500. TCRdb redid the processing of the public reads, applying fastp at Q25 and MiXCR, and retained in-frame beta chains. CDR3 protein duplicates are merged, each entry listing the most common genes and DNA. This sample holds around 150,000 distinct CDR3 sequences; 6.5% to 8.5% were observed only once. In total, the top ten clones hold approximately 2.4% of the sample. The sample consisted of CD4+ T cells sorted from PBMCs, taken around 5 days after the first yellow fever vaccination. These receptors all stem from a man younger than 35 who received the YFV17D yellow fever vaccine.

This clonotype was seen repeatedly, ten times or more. This CDR3 is CASSSDRGRGDTQYF. The CDR3 region has the DNA TGTGCCAGCAGCTCGGACAGGGGGCGTGGAGATACGCAGTATTTT. This chain links TRBV7-9 with TRBJ2-3; 11 bases are shared with TRBD1. Trimming cost V 4 bases and J 5 bases; bases outside gene matches: 5. Germline CDR1 and CDR2: SEHNR and FQNEAQ (reference sequence). CDR3 length equals 15 residues.

The CDR3 nucleotides are TGCAGTGCACCTTCGACAGGGCGAACGAACACTGAAGCTTTCTTT. Protein: CSAPSTGRTNTEAFF. The chain employs TRBV20-1 and TRBJ1-1, with 7 bases lining up with TRBD1. The CDR3 covers 15 residues. The V gene end was trimmed by 6 bases and the J gene end by 1 base; junction bases not matched to a gene: 11. From germline, CDR1 is DFQATT and CDR2 SNEGSKA (reference sequence).

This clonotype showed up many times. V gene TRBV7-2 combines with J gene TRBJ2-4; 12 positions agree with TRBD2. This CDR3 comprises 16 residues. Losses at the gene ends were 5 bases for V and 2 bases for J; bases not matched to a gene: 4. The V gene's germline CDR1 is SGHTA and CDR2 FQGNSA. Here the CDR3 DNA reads TGTGCCAGCAGCCTGACTAGCGGGGGCTCCAAAAACATTCAGTACTTC. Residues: CASSLTSGGSKNIQYF.

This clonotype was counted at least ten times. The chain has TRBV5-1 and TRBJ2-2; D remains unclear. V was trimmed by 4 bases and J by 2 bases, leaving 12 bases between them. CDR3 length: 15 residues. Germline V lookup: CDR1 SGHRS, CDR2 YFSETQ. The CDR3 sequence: CASSPLPSNTGELFF. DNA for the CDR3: TGCGCCAGCAGCCCGTTACCAAGTAACACCGGGGAGCTGTTTTTT.

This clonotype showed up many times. CDR3 coding DNA: TGTGCCAGCAGCCTTGCTGGGGGACACAAAAACATTCAGTACTTC. This codes for CASSLAGGHKNIQYF. This chain links TRBV7-9 with TRBJ2-4; a possible D gene is TRBD1 (6 bases). The CDR3 is 15 amino acids. V dropped 5 bases and J dropped 3 bases, with 14 bases sitting between them. Germline loops: CDR1 SEHNR, CDR2 FQNEAQ (reference sequence). Full variable domain (rest looked up from reference TRBV7-9 and TRBJ2-4): DTGVSQNPRHKITKRGQNVTFRCDPISEHNRLYWYRQTLGQGPEFLTYFQNEAQLEKSRLLSDRFSAERPKGSFSTLEIQRTEQGDSAMYLCASSLAGGHKNIQYFGAGTRLSVL.

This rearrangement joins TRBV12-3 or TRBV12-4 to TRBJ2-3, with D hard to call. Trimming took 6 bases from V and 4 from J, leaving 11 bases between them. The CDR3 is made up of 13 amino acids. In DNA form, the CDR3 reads TGTGCCAGCAGCCCCCCCGGGTCAGATACGCAGTATTTT. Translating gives CASSPPGSDTQYF.

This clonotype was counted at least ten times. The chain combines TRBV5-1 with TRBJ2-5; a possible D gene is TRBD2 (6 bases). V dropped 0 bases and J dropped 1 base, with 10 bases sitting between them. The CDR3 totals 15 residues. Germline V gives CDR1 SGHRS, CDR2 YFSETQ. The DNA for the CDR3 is TGCGCCAGCAGCTTGGGACTAGATTCCCAAGAGACCCAGTACTTC. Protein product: CASSLGLDSQETQYF.

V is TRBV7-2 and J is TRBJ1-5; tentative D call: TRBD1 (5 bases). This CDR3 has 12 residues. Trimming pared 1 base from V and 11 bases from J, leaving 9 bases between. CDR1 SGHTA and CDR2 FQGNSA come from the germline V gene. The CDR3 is CASSLGDEAQHF. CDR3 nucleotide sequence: TGTGCCAGCAGCTTAGGGGACGAGGCCCAGCATTTT.

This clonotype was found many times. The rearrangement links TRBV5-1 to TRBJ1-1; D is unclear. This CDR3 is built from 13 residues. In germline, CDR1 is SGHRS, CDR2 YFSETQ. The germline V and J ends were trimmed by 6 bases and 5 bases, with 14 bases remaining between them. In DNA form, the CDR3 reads TGCGCCAGCACAGACTCACCGGGAACTGAAGCTTTCTTT. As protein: CASTDSPGTEAFF.

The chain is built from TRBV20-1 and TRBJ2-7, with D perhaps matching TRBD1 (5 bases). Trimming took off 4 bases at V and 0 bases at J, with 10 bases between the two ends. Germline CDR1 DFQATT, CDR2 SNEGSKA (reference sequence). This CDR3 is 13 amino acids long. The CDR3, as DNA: TGCAGTGCTACAGGGATGAGCTCCTACGAGCAGTACTTC. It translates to CSATGMSSYEQYF.

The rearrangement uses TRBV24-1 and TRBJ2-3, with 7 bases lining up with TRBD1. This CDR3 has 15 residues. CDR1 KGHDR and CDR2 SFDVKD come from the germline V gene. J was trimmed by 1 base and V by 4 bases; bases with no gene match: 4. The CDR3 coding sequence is TGTGCCACCAGTGACTATGGACAGGGCACAGATACGCAGTATTTT. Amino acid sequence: CATSDYGQGTDTQYF.

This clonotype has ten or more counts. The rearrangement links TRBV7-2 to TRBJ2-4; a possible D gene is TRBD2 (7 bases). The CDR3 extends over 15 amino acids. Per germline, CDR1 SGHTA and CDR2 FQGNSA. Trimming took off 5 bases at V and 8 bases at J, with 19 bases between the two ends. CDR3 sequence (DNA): TGTGCCAGCAGCCAGGCCCCCGGGGGGCGGGACATTCAGTACTTC. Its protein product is CASSQAPGGRDIQYF.

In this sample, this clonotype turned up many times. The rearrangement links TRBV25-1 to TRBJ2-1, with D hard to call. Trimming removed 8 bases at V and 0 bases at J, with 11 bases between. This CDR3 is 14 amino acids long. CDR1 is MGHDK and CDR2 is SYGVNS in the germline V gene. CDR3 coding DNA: TGTGCCAGCTGGGGATCCTCCTCCTACAATGAGCAGTTCTTC. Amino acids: CASWGSSSYNEQFF.

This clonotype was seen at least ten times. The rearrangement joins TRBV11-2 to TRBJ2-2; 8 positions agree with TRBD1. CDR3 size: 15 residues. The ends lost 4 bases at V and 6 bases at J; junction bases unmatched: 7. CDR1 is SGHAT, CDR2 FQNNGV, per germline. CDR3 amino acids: CASSSGTGWAGELFF. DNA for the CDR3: TGTGCCAGCAGCTCCGGGACAGGCTGGGCCGGGGAGCTGTTTTTT.

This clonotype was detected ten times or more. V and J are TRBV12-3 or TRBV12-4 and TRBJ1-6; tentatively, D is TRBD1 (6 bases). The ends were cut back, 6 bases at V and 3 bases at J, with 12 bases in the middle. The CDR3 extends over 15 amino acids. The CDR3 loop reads CASSPLQGYNSPLHF. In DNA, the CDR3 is TGTGCCAGCAGCCCATTACAGGGCTATAATTCACCCCTCCACTTT.

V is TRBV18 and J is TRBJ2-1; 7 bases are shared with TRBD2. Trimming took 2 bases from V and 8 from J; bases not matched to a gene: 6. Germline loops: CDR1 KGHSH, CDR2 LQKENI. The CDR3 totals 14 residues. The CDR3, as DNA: TGTGCCAGCTCACCAGGCGGGGGATACGATGAGCAGTTCTTC. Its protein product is CASSPGGGYDEQFF.

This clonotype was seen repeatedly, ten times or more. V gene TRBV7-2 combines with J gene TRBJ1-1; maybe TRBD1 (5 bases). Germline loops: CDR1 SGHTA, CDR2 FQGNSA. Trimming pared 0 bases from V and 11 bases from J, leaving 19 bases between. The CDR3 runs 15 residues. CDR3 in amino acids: CASSLAAGQTEGAFF. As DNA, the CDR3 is TGTGCCAGCAGCTTAGCAGCTGGGCAGACAGAAGGGGCTTTCTTT.

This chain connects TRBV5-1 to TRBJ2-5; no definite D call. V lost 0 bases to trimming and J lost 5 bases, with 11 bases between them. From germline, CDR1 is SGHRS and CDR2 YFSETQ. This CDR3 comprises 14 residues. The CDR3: CASSLGPSVETQYF. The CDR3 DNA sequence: TGCGCCAGCAGCTTGGGTCCATCCGTGGAGACCCAGTACTTC.

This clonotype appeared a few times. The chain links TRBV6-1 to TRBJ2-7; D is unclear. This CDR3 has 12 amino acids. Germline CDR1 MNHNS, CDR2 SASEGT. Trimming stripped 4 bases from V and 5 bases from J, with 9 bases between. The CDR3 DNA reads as TGTGCCAGCAGTGCTCAAGGGAACGAGCAGTACTTC. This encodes CASSAQGNEQYF.

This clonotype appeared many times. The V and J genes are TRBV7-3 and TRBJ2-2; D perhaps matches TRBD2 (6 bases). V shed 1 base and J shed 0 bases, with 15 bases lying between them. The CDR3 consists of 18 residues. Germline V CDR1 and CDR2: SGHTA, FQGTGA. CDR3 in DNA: TGTGCCAGCAGCTTAATCCCGCCCGGGAGAGCGAACACCGGGGAGCTGTTTTTT. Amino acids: CASSLIPPGRANTGELFF.

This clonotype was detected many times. DNA for the CDR3: TGTGCCAGCAGCTTAGGTAGCGGGGGTACCACAGATACGCAGTATTTT. It translates to CASSLGSGGTTDTQYF. The chain couples TRBV7-3 to TRBJ2-3, with 9 bases matching TRBD2. V dropped 2 bases and J dropped 2; count of bases not matched to a gene: 5. Germline assignment: CDR1 SGHTA and CDR2 FQGTGA. The CDR3 is 16 residues long.

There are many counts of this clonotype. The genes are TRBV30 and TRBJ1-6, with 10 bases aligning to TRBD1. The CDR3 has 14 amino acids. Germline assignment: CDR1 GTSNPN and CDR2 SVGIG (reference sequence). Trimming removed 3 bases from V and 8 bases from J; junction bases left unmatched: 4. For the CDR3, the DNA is TGTGCCTGGAGCCGGGACAGGGGTTATTCACCCCTCCACTTT. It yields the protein CAWSRDRGYSPLHF.

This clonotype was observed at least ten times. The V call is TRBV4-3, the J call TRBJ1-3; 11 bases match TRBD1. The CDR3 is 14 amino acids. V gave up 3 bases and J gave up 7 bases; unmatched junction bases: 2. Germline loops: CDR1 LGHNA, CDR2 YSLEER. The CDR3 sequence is CASSQDRGLNTIYF. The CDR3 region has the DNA TGCGCCAGCAGCCAGGACAGGGGGCTTAACACCATATATTTT.

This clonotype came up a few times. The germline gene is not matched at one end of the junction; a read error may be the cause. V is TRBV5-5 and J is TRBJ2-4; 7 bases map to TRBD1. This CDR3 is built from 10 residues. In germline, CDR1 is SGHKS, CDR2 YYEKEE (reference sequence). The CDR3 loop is CASGLDRAAF. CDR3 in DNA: TGTGCCAGCGGCCTAGACAGGGCGGCTTTC.

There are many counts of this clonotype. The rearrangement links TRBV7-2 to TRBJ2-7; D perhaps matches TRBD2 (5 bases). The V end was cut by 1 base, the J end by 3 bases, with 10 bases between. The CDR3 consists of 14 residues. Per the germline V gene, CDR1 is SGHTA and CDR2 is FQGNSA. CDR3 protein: CASSLGSAGYEQYF. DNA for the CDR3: TGTGCCAGCAGCTTAGGCTCGGCGGGCTACGAGCAGTACTTC.

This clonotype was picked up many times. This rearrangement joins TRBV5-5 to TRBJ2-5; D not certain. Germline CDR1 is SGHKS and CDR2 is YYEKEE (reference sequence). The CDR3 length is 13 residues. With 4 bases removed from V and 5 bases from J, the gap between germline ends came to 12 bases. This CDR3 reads CASSRDPQETQYF. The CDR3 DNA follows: TGTGCCAGCAGCAGGGATCCGCAGGAGACCCAGTACTTC.

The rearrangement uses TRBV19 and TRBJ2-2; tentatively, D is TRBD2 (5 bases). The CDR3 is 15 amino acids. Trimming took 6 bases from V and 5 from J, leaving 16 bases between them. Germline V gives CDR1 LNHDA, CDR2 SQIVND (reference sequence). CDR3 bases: TGTGCCAGTAGCACCGAGAAGCCGGGGACCGGGGAGCTGTTTTTT. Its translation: CASSTEKPGTGELFF.